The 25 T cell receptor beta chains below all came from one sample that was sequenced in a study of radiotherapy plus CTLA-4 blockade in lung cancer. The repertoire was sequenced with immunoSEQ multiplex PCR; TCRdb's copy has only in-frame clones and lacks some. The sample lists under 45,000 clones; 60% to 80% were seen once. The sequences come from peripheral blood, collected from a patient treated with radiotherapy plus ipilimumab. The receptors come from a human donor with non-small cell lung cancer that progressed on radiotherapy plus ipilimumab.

This chain's CDR3 is CSAYSTGWFF. CDR3 bases: TGCAGTGCCTACTCCACAGGGTGGTTCTTC. V usage is TRBV20-1 and J usage is TRBJ2-1; D might be TRBD1 (6 bases). V was cut by 6 bases and J by 15 bases, with 15 bases left in between. CDR3 length equals 10 residues. Germline V CDR1 and CDR2: DFQATT, SNEGSKA (reference sequence).

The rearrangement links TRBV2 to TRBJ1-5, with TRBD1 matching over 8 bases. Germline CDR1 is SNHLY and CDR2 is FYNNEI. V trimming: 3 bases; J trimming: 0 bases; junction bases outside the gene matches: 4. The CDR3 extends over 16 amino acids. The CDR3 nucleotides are TGTGCCAGCAGTGAGACAGGGGTGTATAGCAATCAGCCCCAGCATTTT. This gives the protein CASSETGVYSNQPQHF.

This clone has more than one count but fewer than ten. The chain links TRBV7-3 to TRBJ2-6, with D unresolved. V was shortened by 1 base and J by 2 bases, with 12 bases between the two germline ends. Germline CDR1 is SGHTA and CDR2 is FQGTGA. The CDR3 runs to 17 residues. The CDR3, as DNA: TGTGCCAGCAGCTTAAAACTGATGAGGCCTGGGGCCAACGTCCTGACTTTC. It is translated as CASSLKLMRPGANVLTF.

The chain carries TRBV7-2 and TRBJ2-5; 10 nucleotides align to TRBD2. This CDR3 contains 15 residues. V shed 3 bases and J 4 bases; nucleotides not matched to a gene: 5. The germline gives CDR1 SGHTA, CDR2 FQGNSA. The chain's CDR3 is CASSFSGGAVETQYF. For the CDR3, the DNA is TGTGCCAGCAGCTTCAGCGGGGGGGCTGTAGAGACCCAGTACTTC.

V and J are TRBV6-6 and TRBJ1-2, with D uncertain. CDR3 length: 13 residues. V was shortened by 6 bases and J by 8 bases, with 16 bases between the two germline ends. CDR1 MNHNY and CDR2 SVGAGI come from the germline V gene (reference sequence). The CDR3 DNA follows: TGTGCCAGCAGCCAAGATAGGAGGCGAGGCTACACCTTC. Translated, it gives CASSQDRRRGYTF.

In DNA form, the CDR3 reads TGTGCCAGCAGCCGGACTAGCGGGCAGGATACGCAGTATTTT. Protein product: CASSRTSGQDTQYF. This chain joins TRBV9 and TRBJ2-3; 11 nucleotides agree with TRBD2. J lost 6 bases, V lost 4 bases, and 4 bases had no gene match. CDR1 SGDLS and CDR2 YYNGEE come from the germline V gene. The CDR3 totals 14 residues.

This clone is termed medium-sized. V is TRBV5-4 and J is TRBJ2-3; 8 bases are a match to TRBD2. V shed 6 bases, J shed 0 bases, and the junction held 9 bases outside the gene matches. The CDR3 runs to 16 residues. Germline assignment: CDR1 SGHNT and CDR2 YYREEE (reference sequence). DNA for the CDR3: TGTGCCAGCACCGGAGTAGCGGGGCTAAGCACAGATACGCAGTATTTT. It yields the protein CASTGVAGLSTDTQYF.

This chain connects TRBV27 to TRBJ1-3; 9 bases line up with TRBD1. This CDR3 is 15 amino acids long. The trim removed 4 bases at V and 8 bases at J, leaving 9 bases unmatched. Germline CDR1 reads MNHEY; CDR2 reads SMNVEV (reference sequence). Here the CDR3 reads CASSSYRGRRDTIYF. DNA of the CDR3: TGTGCCAGCAGTTCGTACAGGGGGCGGCGGGACACCATATATTTT.

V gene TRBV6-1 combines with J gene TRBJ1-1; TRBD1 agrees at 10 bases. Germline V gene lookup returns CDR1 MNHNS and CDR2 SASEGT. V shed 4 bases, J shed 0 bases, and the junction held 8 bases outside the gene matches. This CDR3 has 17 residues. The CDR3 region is CASSAPPGTGVNTEAFF. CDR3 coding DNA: TGTGCCAGCAGTGCCCCCCCGGGGACAGGGGTGAACACTGAAGCTTTCTTT.

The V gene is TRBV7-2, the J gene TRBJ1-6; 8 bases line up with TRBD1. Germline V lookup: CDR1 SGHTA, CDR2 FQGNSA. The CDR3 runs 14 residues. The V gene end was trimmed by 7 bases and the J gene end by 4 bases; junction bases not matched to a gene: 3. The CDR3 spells CASNDRGYNSPLHF. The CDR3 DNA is TGTGCCAGCAACGACAGGGGATATAATTCACCCCTCCACTTT.

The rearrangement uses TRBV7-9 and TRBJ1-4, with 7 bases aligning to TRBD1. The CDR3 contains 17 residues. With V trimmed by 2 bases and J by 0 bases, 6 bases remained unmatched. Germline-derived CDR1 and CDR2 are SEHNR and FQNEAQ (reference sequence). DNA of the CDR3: TGTGCCAGCAGCTTAACGACAGGGAGAGCAACTAATGAAAAACTGTTTTTT. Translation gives CASSLTTGRATNEKLFF.

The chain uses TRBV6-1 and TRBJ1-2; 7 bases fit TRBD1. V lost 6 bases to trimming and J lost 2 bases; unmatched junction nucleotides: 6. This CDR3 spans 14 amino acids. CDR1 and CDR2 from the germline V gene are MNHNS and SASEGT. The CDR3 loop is CASRGQSTNYGYTF. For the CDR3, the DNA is TGTGCCAGCAGGGGACAGAGCACAAACTATGGCTACACCTTC.

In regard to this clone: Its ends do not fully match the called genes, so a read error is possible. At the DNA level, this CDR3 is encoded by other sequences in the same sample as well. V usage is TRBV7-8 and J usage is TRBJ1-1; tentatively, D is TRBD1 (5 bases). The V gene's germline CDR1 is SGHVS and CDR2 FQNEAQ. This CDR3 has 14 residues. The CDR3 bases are TGTGCCAGCAGCCGACGACAGACGAACACCGAAGCTTTCTTT. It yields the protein CASSRRQTNTEAFF.

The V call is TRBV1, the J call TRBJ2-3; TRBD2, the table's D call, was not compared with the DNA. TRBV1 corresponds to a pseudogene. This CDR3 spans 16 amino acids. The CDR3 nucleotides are TGCACCAGCAGTCGCGGACTAGCGGGCAACACAGATACGCAGTATTTT. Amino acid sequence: CTSSRGLAGNTDTQYF.

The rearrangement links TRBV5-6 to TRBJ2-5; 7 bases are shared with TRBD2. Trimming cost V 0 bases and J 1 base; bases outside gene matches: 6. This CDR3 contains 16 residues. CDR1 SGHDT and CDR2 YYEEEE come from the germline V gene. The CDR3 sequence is CASSLGSGVAQETQYF. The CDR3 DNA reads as TGTGCCAGCAGCTTGGGAAGCGGGGTAGCCCAAGAGACCCAGTACTTC.

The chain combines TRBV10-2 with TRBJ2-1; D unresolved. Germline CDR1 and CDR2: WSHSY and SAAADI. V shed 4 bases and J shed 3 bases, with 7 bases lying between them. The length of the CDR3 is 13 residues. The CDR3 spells CASSAGRYNEQFF. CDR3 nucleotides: TGCGCCAGCAGTGCGGGTCGCTACAATGAGCAGTTCTTC.

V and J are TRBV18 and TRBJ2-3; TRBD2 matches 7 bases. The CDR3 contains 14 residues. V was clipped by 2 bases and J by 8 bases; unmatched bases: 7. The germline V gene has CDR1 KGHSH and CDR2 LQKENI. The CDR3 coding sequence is TGTGCCAGCTCACCAATGAGGGAGGGGTTTACGCAGTATTTT. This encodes CASSPMREGFTQYF. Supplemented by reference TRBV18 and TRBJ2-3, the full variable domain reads NAGVMQNPRHLVRRRGQEARLRCSPMKGHSHVYWYRQLPEEGLKFMVYLQKENIIDESGMPKERFSAEFPKEGPSILRIQQVVRGDSAAYFCASSPMREGFTQYFGPGTRLTVL.

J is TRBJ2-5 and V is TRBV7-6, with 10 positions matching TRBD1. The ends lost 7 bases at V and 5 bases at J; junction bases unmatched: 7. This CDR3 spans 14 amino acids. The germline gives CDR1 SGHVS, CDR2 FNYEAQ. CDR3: CASTVTGGPETQYF. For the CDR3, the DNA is TGTGCCAGCACGGTGACAGGGGGCCCGGAGACCCAGTACTTC.

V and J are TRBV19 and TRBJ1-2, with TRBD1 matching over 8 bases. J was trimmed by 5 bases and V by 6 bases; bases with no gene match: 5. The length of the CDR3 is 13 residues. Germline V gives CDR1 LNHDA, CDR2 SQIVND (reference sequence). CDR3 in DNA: TGTGCCAGTAGATACCAGGGGGCGTATGGCTACACCTTC. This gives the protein CASRYQGAYGYTF.

The CDR3 sequence is CASSLTDRGLAGELFF. DNA of the CDR3: TGCGCCAGCAGCCTAACTGACAGGGGGCTGGCCGGGGAGCTGTTTTTT. The chain combines TRBV5-1 with TRBJ2-2; 10 bases line up with TRBD1. Trimming took 4 bases from V and 6 from J; bases not matched to a gene: 9. The CDR3 loop spans 16 amino acids. In germline, CDR1 is SGHRS, CDR2 YFSETQ.

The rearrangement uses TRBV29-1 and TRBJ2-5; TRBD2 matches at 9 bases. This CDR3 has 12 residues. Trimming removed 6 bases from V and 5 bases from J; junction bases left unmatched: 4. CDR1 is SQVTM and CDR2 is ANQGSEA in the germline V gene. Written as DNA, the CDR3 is TGCAGCGTGATTGGACTAGCGGAGACCCAGTACTTC. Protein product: CSVIGLAETQYF.

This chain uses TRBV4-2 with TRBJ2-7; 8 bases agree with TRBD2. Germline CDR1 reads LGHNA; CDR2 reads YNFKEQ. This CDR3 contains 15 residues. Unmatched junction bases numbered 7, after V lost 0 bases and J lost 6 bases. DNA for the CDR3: TGTGCCAGCAGCCAAGATACCGGGACTAGATCCGAGCAGTACTTC. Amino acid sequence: CASSQDTGTRSEQYF.

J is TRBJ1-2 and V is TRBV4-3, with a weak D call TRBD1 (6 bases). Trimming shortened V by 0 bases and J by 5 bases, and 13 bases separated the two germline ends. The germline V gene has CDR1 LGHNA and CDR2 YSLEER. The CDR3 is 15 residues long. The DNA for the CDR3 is TGCGCCAGCAGCCAAGATCTCATAGGGGGTTATGGCTACACCTTC. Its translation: CASSQDLIGGYGYTF.

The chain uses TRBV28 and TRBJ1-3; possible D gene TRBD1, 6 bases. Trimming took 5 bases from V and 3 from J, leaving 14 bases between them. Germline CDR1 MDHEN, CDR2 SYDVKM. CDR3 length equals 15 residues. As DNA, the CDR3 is TGTGCCAGCAGTCGACCGACAGGAATTGGAAACACCATATATTTT. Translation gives CASSRPTGIGNTIYF.

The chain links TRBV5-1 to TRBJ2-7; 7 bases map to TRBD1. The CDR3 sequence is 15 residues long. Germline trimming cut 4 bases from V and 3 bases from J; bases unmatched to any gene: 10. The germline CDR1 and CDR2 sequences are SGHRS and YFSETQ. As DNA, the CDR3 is TGCGCCAGCAGCAGCCCGGACAGGAGGTACTACGAGCAGTACTTC. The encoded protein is CASSSPDRRYYEQYF.